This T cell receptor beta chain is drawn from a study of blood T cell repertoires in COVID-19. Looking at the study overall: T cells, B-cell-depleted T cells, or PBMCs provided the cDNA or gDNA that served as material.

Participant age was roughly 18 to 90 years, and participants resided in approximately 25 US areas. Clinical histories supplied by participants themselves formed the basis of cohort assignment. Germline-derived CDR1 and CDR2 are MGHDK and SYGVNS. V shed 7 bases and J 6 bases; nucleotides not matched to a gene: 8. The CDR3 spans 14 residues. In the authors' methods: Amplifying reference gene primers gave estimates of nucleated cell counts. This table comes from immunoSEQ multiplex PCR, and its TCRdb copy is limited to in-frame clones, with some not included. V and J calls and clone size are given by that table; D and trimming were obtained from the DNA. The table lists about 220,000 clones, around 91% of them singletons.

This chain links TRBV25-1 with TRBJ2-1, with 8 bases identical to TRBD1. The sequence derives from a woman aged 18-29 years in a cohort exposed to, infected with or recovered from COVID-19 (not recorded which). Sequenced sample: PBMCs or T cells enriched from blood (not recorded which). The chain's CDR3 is CASMDREMGNEQFF. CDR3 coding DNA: TGTGCCAGCATGGACAGGGAAATGGGCAATGAGCAGTTCTTC.